This T cell receptor beta chain was sequenced during a study of T cell responses to AZD1222 COVID-19 vaccine. Study results and limitations: In the spike-specific TCR repertoire, nearly half reportedly target unmutated variant regions. Mostly white British, mostly female donors; authors suggested clonal diversity may be underestimated. Spike was spanned by vaccine-associated CD4 TCRs, with dominance at 160-218 and 743-854.

Germline V lookup: CDR1 SSHAT, CDR2 FNYEAQ (reference sequence). The CDR3 spans 14 residues. V lost 3 bases to trimming and J lost 5 bases, with 13 bases between them. The table came from immunoSEQ multiplex PCR; TCRdb's copy has only in-frame clones and leaves some out. Of about 78,000 clones listed, around 90% were seen once; the top ten hold 1.3% to 1.5%. Regarding this clone: Antigen: not known.

This sequence originates from an adult who received the AZD1222 COVID-19 vaccine. The chain recombines TRBV7-7 with TRBJ2-5; no definite D call. Sequenced here: peripheral blood, sampled 28 days after the second AZD1222 dose. CDR3 DNA: TGTGCCAGCAGCTTGGGGTCGGCCGGTGAGACCCAGTACTTC. Protein product: CASSLGSAGETQYF.